The clone carrying this TCR beta chain is large (0.1 to 1%). No antigen is known for it. The data belong to a study of T cells in localized non-small cell lung cancer. Study outcomes and limitations: Out of the top 100 tumor clones, a median around 56 were seen in adjacent lung. Higher blood T cell density tracked longer overall survival.

Method: immunoSEQ multiplex PCR; TCRdb's copy keeps in-frame clones and lacks some. The sample gives about 2,400 clones, approximately 30% of which show up once; more than 6.5% is in the top ten. The source of this sequence is a male donor at least 60 years old with stage II squamous cell lung carcinoma. The sample here was lung tumor tissue, taken before any cancer treatment.

The CDR3 loop reads CASSLVGRVAKTEAFF. The CDR3 coding sequence is TGTGCCAGCAGCTTGGTAGGCAGGGTGGCGAAAACTGAAGCTTTCTTT. The J gene is TRBJ1-1, the V gene TRBV11-3; maybe TRBD1 (5 bases). The CDR3 has 16 amino acids. Germline-derived CDR1 and CDR2 are SGHNT and YENEEA. V was clipped by 3 bases and J by 5 bases, with 19 bases between them.